The T cell receptor beta chain under discussion was sequenced for a study of blood T cell repertoires in COVID-19 (TCRdb year 2020). Study-wide context: The collaborator samples originated in the United States, Italy and Spain and spanned the acute and convalescent phases of COVID-19. The prospective study material was composed of cDNA or gDNA derived from T cells, B-cell-depleted T cells, or PBMCs. The dataset comprised deeply sampled blood TCRbeta repertoires from subjects exposed to, actively infected with, or recovered from COVID-19. A freely available public database, intended as a resource for researchers studying the immune response to SARS-CoV-2, is where the repertoires were released. Samples were obtained from the ongoing ImmuneRACE study (first 160 participants) and from over 1,000 subjects provided by 6 global collaborators. The sample metadata nearly always contained a de-identified subject ID, COVID-19 status, age in years and sex. Where available, HLA class I and class II types were taken from metadata supplied by the sample provider and were not determined by assay-based typing.

About this clone: It lacks a known antigen. Base-call qualities are not available, and no considerably larger clone is one nucleotide away.

From its cysteine to its phenylalanine, the CDR3 spans 16 amino acids. The retained sequence is limited to the CDR3, 48 bases, with the frame set at the first base. Sequences KGHSH (CDR1) and LQKENI (CDR2) are obtained from the germline V gene. Germline trimming amounts to 3 bases on V and 5 bases on J, with 9 as the count of junction bases outside the gene matches. Participants in the prospective study were enrolled through a virtual design, were aged about 18 to 90 years, and lived in approximately 25 United States geographic areas. In the prospective study, participants were assigned to cohorts based on the clinical history participants reported in a screening survey and a study questionnaire. For ImmuneRACE Cohort 3, a participant was defined as recovered based on two consecutive negative NP/OP PCR tests, clearance by a healthcare professional, or resolution of symptoms. In the prospective study, whole blood, serum and a nasopharyngeal or oropharyngeal swab were collected from each participant by mobile phlebotomists. Additional blood draws and questionnaires over an approximately 2-month period could optionally be provided by prospective study participants. Blood samples from the prospective study were shipped frozen or at room temperature prior to DNA extraction.

The paper's findings and limits, for the study overall: Clinical and demographic metadata were provided uncurated, with the amount varying by source and participant.

The immunoSEQ Assay, a bias-controlled multiplex PCR, was used to amplify TCRbeta CDR3 regions from genomic DNA. The authors' pipeline ran thus. Nucleated cell counts per sample were estimated from amplification of reference gene primers within the assay. To quantify the absolute abundance of each unique TCRbeta CDR3 rearrangement, sequence reads were collapsed and filtered. For each sample, productive Simpson clonality was calculated by taking the square root of Simpson's diversity index across productive rearrangements. In TCRdb, the immuneACCESS table is reduced to in-frame sequences with V and J assigned. These tables do not hold every clone; where another copy was compared, an unresolved V gene accounts for under half, and the others remain unexplained. The DNA was the basis for D and trimming; V, J and clone size are from that table. This sample comprises roughly 300,000 clones, about 89% of them detected only once. The ten top clones hold over 4% of the sample.

This clonotype was sampled from a woman in her thirties who had recovered from COVID-19. The chain is assembled from TRBV18 and TRBJ2-7; 11 central nucleotides agree with TRBD1. Sequencing was done on a sample of PBMCs or T cells enriched from blood (not recorded which). Here the CDR3 is given as CASSPRGTGGLHEQYF. The DNA sequence is TGTGCCAGCTCACCGCGAGGGACAGGGGGTCTCCACGAGCAGTACTTC.